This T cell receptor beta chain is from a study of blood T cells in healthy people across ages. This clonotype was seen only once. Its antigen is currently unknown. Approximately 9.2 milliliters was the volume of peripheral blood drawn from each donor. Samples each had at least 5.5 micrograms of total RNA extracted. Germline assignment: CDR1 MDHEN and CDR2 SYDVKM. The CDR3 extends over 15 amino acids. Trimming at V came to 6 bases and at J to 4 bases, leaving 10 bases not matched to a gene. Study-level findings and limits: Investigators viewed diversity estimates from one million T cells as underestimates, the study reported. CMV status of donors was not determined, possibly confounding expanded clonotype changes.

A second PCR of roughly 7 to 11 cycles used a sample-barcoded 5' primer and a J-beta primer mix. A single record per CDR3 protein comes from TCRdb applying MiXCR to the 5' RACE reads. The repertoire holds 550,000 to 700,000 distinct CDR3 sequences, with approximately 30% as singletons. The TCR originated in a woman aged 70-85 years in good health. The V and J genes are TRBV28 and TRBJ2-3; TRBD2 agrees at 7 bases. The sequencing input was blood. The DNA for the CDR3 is TGTGCCAGCAGCCCCGCGGGGGAGGGCGCAGATACGCAGTATTTT. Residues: CASSPAGEGADTQYF.